The T cell receptor beta chain under discussion was sequenced for a study of shared clonotypes between healthy human individuals. Naive CD8 cells were CD45RO-negative, positively selected for CCR7, excluding terminally differentiated effector memory CD45RA+ cells. The protocol was immunoSEQ multiplex PCR, while the TCRdb copy is restricted to in-frame clones and leaves out a portion. This table holds roughly 2.1 million clones, around 93% found once. The sequencing sample was made of naive CD8+ T cells from PBMCs. The sequence derives from a man aged 18 to 35 in good health. Some clones in this sample may be carry-over from other donors' samples.

CDR3 residues: CASSQVRGMRSYEQYF. The DNA of the CDR3 is TGCGCCAGCAGCCAAGTTAGGGGAATGCGGTCCTACGAGCAGTACTTC. This rearrangement joins TRBV4-3 to TRBJ2-7; a possible D gene is TRBD1 (5 bases). This CDR3 is built from 16 residues. V was clipped by 1 base and J by 1 base, with 14 bases between them. From germline, CDR1 is LGHNA and CDR2 YSLEER.